The 12 T cell receptor beta chains in this list originate from one sample, sequenced in a study of cytomegalovirus exposure and HLA in healthy donors. PCR involved 60 Vbeta and 13 Jbeta primers. Profiled with immunoSEQ multiplex PCR; TCRdb holds only in-frame clones, not every one. Altogether roughly 200,000 clones are present, around 77% being singletons, with the ten largest covering more than 2%. The sample comprised PBMCs. The receptors were sampled from a man aged 60 to 75 in good health and CMV-seronegative.

The rearrangement uses TRBV7-3 and TRBJ2-3, with 7 bases aligning to TRBD2. The CDR3 spans 12 residues. The germline V gene encodes CDR1 SGHTA and CDR2 FQGTGA. J lost 10 bases, V lost 6 bases, and 7 bases had no gene match. CDR3 in amino acids: CASRGGRGAQYF. The CDR3 DNA reads as TGTGCCAGCAGGGGTGGGAGGGGAGCGCAGTATTTT.

V and J are TRBV11-2 and TRBJ2-5; the match to TRBD2 covers 7 bases. The trim removed 4 bases at V and 5 bases at J, leaving 13 bases unmatched. Germline CDR1 SGHAT, CDR2 FQNNGV. This CDR3 comprises 16 residues. This chain's CDR3 is CASSSPRGGGAETQYF. The CDR3 nucleotides read TGTGCCAGCAGCTCCCCCCGTGGGGGAGGGGCGGAGACCCAGTACTTC. Together with reference TRBV11-2 and TRBJ2-5, the CDR3 gives the full variable domain: EAGVAQSPRYKIIEKRQSVAFWCNPISGHATLYWYQQILGQGPKLLIQFQNNGVVDDSQLPKDRFSAERLKGVDSTLKIQPAKLEDSAVYLCASSSPRGGGAETQYFGPGTRLLVL.

The V call is TRBV6-5, the J call TRBJ2-7; 14 nucleotides line up with TRBD2. The CDR3 contains 16 residues. V dropped 4 bases and J dropped 4; count of bases not matched to a gene: 6. Germline CDR1 MNHEY, CDR2 SVGAGI. The CDR3 sequence: CASSFSRLAGGYEQYF. The DNA of the CDR3 is TGTGCCAGCAGTTTTTCGAGACTAGCGGGAGGGTACGAGCAGTACTTC.

The chain uses TRBV4-3 and TRBJ2-2; 8 bases agree with TRBD2. There are 17 residues in the CDR3. Germline-derived CDR1 and CDR2 are LGHNA and YSLEER. With 1 base clipped from V and 4 bases from J, the junction kept 8 bases outside the gene matches. Written as DNA, the CDR3 is TGCGCCAGCAGCCAAGTGCTTACGGGAGGGATCACCGGGGAGCTGTTTTTT. Protein product: CASSQVLTGGITGELFF.

The chain recombines TRBV7-9 with TRBJ2-1; 11 nucleotides line up with TRBD2. Germline CDR1 SEHNR, CDR2 FQNEAQ (reference sequence). The CDR3 is 16 residues long. Unmatched junction bases numbered 6, after V lost 5 bases and J lost 3 bases. CDR3 in amino acids: CASSPLAGGNYNEQFF. CDR3 coding DNA: TGTGCCAGCAGCCCCCTAGCGGGGGGCAACTACAATGAGCAGTTCTTC. Using reference TRBV7-9 and TRBJ2-1 for the parts outside the CDR3, the full variable domain is DTGVSQNPRHKITKRGQNVTFRCDPISEHNRLYWYRQTLGQGPEFLTYFQNEAQLEKSRLLSDRFSAERPKGSFSTLEIQRTEQGDSAMYLCASSPLAGGNYNEQFFGPGTRLTVL.

This clone was detected a few times. CDR3 sequence reads: CASDRGPNNEQFF. As DNA, the CDR3 is TGTGCTTCCGACAGGGGCCCTAACAATGAGCAGTTCTTC. The chain links TRBV5-6 to TRBJ2-1; 8 nucleotides line up with TRBD1. Germline CDR1 is SGHDT and CDR2 is YYEEEE. The CDR3 spans 13 residues.

J is TRBJ2-7 and V is TRBV6-5, with D hard to call. The CDR3 runs 15 residues. Germline values: CDR1 MNHEY, CDR2 SVGAGI. V was pared by 8 bases and J by 1 base, with 18 bases between. In nucleotides, the CDR3 is TGTGCCAGCGCGACGTCGGGTCGAGGTTCCTACGAGCAGTACTTC. This translates into CASATSGRGSYEQYF.

V gene TRBV5-4 combines with J gene TRBJ2-2; 13 bases are shared with TRBD2. CDR3 length equals 15 residues. Germline assignment: CDR1 SGHNT and CDR2 YYREEE (reference sequence). Losses at the gene ends were 4 bases for V and 6 bases for J; bases not matched to a gene: 3. The CDR3 sequence: CASSQGTSGAGELFF. In nucleotides, the CDR3 is TGTGCCAGCAGCCAAGGGACTAGCGGGGCCGGGGAGCTGTTTTTT.

The V call is TRBV5-1, the J call TRBJ2-2; no firm D call. The CDR3 covers 15 residues. V was cut by 1 base and J by 4 bases, with 11 bases left in between. Germline assignment: CDR1 SGHRS and CDR2 YFSETQ. CDR3 coding DNA: TGCGCCAGCAGCTTGTCGTCGGGTCGCACCGGGGAGCTGTTTTTT. This translates into CASSLSSGRTGELFF. Filled out from reference TRBV5-1 and TRBJ2-2, the complete variable domain reads KAGVTQTPRYLIKTRGQQVTLSCSPISGHRSVSWYQQTPGQGLQFLFEYFSETQRNKGNFPGRFSGRQFSNSRSEMNVSTLELGDSALYLCASSLSSGRTGELFFGEGSRLTVL.

This clone occurred once. The J gene is TRBJ2-1, the V gene TRBV9; 12 nucleotides agree with TRBD2. Germline lookup yields CDR1 SGDLS and CDR2 YYNGEE. Germline trimming cut 0 bases from V and 12 bases from J; bases unmatched to any gene: 16. This CDR3 has 18 residues. Here the CDR3 reads CASSVATASGGAPRVQFF. CDR3 nucleotide sequence: TGTGCCAGCAGCGTAGCTACGGCTAGCGGGGGGGCCCCGCGGGTGCAGTTCTTC.

The rearrangement joins TRBV6-5 to TRBJ1-6; D might be TRBD1 (6 bases). V gave up 5 bases and J gave up 8 bases, with 10 bases separating them. The germline V gene has CDR1 MNHEY and CDR2 SVGAGI. The CDR3 spans 13 residues. CDR3 protein: CASSTYRDSPLHF. CDR3 DNA: TGTGCCAGCAGTACTTACAGGGATTCACCCCTCCACTTT.

This chain connects TRBV5-1 to TRBJ2-1; 8 bases map to TRBD2. CDR3 size: 16 residues. J gave up 6 bases and V 5 bases, and 13 bases lay outside the gene matches. Germline V gene lookup returns CDR1 SGHRS and CDR2 YFSETQ. The DNA of the CDR3 is TGCGCCAGCAGTCCGGGACTAGTTGGGTCAAGCAATGAGCAGTTCTTC. Translated: CASSPGLVGSSNEQFF.